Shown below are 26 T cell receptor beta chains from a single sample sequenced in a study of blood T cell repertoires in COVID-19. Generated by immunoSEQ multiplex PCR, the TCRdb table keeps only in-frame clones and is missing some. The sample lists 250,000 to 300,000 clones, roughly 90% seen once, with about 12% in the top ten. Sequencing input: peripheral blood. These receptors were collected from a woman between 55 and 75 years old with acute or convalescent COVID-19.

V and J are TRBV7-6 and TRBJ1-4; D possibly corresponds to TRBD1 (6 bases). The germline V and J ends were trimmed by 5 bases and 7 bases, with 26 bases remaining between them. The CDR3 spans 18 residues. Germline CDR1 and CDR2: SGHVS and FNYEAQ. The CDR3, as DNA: TGTGCCAGCAGCCGGTGGGACAACAGTGTCGGTCAGCGTGAAAAACTGTTTTTT. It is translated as CASSRWDNSVGQREKLFF. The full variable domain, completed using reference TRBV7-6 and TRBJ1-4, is GAGVSQSPRYKVTKRGQDVALRCDPISGHVSLYWYRQALGQGPEFLTYFNYEAQQDKSGLPNDRFSAERPEGSISTLTIQRTEQRDSAMYRCASSRWDNSVGQREKLFFGSGTQLSVL.

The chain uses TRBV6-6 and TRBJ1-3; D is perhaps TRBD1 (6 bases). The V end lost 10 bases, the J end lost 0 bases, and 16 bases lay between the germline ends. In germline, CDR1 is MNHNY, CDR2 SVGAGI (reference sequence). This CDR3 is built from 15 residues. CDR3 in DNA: TGTGCCACCAGCCTTGGGGGCCCCTCTGGAAACACCATATATTTT. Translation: CATSLGGPSGNTIYF.

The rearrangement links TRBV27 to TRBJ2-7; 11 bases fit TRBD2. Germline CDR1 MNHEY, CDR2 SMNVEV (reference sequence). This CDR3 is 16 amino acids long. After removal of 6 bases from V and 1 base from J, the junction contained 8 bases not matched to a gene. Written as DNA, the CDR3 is TGTGCCAGCAGACATGGGACTAGCGGAAATTCCTACGAGCAGTACTTC. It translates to CASRHGTSGNSYEQYF.

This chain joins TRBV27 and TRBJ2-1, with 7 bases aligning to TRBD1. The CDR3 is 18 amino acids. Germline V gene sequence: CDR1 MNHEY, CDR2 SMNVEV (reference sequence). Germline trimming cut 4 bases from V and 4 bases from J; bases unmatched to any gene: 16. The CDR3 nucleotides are TGTGCCAGCAGTTCCGCCTTCTCGGGACAGAATTTTTACAATGAGCAGTTCTTC. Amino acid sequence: CASSSAFSGQNFYNEQFF.

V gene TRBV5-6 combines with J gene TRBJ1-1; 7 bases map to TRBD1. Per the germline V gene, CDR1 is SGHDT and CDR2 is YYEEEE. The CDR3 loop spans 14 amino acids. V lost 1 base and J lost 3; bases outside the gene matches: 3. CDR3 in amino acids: CASSLSGGYTEAFF. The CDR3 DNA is TGTGCCAGCAGCTTGTCAGGGGGTTACACTGAAGCTTTCTTT.

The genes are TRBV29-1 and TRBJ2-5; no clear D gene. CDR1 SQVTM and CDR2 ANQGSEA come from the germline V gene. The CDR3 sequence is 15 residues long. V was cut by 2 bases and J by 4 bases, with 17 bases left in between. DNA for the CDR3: TGCAGCGTTGAAAAGTTGACTGGATTTCGAGAGACCCAGTACTTC. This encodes CSVEKLTGFRETQYF.

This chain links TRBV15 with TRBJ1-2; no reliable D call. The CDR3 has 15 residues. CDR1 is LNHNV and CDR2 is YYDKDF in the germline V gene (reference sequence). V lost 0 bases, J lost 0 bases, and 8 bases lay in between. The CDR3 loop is CATSRDVTANYGYTF. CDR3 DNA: TGTGCCACCAGCAGAGACGTTACAGCTAACTATGGCTACACCTTC.

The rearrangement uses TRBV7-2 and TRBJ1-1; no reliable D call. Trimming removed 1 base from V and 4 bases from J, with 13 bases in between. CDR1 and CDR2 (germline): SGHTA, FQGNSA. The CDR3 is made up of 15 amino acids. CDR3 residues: CASSLVGRSATEAFF. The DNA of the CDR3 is TGTGCCAGCAGCTTAGTCGGGAGGTCGGCCACTGAAGCTTTCTTT.

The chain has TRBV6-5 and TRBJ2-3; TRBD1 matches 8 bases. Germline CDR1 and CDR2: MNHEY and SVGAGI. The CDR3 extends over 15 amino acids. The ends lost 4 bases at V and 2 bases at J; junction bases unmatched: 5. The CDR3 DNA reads TGTGCCAGCAGTTCGCCCAGGGGGCCCACAGATACGCAGTATTTT. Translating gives CASSSPRGPTDTQYF.

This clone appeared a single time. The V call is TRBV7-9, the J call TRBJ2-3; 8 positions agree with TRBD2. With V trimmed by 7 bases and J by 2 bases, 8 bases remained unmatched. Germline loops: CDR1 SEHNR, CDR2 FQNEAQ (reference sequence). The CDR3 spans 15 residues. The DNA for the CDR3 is TGTGCCAGCAACCCTACTAGCGGAAACACAGATACGCAGTATTTT. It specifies CASNPTSGNTDTQYF.

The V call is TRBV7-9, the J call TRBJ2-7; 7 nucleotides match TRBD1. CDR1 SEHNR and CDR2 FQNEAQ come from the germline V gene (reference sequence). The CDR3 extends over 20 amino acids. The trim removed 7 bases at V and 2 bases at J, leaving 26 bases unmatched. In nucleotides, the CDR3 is TGTGCCAGCACCCTCCTACGGGACAGCCTTCACGAGCGACAAACCTACGAGCAGTACTTC. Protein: CASTLLRDSLHERQTYEQYF. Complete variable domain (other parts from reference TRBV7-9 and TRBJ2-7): DTGVSQNPRHKITKRGQNVTFRCDPISEHNRLYWYRQTLGQGPEFLTYFQNEAQLEKSRLLSDRFSAERPKGSFSTLEIQRTEQGDSAMYLCASTLLRDSLHERQTYEQYFGPGTRLTVT.

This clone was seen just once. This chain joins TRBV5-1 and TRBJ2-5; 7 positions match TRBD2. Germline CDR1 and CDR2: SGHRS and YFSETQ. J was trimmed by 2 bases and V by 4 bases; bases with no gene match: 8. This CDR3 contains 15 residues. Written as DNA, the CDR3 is TGCGCCAGCAGCCCGGGGGGAACGCGGCAAGAGACCCAGTACTTC. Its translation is CASSPGGTRQETQYF.

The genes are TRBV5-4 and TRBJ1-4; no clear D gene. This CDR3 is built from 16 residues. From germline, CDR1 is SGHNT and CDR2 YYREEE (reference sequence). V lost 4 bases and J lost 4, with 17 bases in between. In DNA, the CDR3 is TGTGCCAGCAGCCGAGGCGGATCCCGGAATAATGAAAAACTGTTTTTT. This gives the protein CASSRGGSRNNEKLFF.

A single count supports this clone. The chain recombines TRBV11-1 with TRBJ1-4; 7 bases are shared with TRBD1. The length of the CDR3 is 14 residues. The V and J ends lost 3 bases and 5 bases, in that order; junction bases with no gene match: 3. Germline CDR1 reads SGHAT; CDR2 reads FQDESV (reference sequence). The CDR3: CASSFDRANEKLFF. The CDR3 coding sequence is TGTGCCAGCAGCTTCGACAGGGCAAATGAAAAACTGTTTTTT.

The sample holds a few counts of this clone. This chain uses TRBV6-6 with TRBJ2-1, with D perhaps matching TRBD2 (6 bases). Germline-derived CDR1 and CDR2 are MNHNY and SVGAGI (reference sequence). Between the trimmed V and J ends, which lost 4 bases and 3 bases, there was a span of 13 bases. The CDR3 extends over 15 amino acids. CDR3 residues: CASSSRGAGYNEQFF. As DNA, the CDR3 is TGTGCCAGCAGTTCGAGGGGAGCGGGCTACAATGAGCAGTTCTTC.

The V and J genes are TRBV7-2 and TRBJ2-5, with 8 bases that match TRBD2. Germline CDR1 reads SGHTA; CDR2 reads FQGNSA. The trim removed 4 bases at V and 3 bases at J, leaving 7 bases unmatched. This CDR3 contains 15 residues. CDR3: CASSSQGREEETQYF. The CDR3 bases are TGTGCCAGCAGCTCTCAGGGGCGGGAGGAAGAGACCCAGTACTTC.

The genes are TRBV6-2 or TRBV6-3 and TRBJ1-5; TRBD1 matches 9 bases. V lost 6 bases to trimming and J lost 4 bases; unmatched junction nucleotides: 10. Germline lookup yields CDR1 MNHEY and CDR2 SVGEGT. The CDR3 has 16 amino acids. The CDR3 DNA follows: TGTGCCAGCAGCAGCTACGGGACAGGGCTTAATCAGCCCCAGCATTTT. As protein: CASSSYGTGLNQPQHF.

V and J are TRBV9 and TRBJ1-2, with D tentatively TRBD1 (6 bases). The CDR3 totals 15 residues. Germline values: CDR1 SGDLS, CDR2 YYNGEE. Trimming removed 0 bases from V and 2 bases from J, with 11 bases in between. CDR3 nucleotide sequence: TGTGCCAGCAGCGTAGGATGGGGGCGGAACTATGGCTACACCTTC. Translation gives CASSVGWGRNYGYTF.

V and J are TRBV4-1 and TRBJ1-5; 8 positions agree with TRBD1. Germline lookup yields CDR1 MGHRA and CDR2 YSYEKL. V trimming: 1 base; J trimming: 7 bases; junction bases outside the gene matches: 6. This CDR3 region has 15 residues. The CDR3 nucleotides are TGCGCCAGCAGCCAAGGGACAGGGTCCGGACAGCCCCAGCATTTT. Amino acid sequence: CASSQGTGSGQPQHF.

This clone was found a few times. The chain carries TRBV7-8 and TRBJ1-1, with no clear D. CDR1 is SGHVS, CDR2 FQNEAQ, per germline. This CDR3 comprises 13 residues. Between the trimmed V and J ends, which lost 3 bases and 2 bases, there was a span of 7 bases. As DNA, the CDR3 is TGTGCCAGCAGCTTTATGGGCAACACTGAAGCTTTCTTT. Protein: CASSFMGNTEAFF.

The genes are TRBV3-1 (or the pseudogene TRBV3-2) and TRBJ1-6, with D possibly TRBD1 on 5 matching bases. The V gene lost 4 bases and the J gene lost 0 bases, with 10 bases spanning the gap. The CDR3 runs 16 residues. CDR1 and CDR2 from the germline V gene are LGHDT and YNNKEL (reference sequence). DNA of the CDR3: TGTGCCAGCAGCCCCGGACAAAGCTCCTATAATTCACCCCTCCACTTT. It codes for CASSPGQSSYNSPLHF.

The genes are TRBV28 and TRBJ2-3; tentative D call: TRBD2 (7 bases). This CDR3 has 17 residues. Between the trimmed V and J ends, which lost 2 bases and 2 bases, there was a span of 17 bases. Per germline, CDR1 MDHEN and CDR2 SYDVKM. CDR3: CASSLGEGRGHTDTQYF. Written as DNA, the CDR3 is TGTGCCAGCAGTTTAGGGGAAGGGCGGGGGCACACAGATACGCAGTATTTT. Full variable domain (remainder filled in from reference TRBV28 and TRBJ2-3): DVKVTQSSRYLVKRTGEKVFLECVQDMDHENMFWYRQDPGLGLRLIYFSYDVKMKEKGDIPEGYSVSREKKERFSLILESASTNQTSMYLCASSLGEGRGHTDTQYFGPGTRLTVL.

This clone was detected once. The CDR3 sequence is CASSIGPGTSEQETQYF. CDR3 sequence (DNA): TGTGCCAGTAGTATAGGGCCCGGGACTAGCGAACAAGAGACCCAGTACTTC. The chain has TRBV19 and TRBJ2-5; 10 nucleotides line up with TRBD2. There are 17 residues in the CDR3. From germline, CDR1 is LNHDA and CDR2 SQIVND (reference sequence). V was clipped by 1 base and J by 2 bases; unmatched bases: 7.

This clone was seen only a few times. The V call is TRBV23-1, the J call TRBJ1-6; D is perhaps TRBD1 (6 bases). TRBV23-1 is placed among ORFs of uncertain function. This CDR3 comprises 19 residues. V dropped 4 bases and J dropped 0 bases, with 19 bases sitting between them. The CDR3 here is CASSLGGQILSSYNSPLHF. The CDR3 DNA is TGCGCCAGCAGTCTGGGGGGGCAAATACTGAGCTCCTATAATTCACCCCTCCACTTT.

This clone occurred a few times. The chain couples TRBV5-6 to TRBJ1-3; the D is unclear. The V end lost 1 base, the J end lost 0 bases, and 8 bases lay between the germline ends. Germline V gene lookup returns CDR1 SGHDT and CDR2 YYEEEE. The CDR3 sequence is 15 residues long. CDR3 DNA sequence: TGTGCCAGCAGCTTGCTGGGGAGCTCTGGAAACACCATATATTTT. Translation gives CASSLLGSSGNTIYF.

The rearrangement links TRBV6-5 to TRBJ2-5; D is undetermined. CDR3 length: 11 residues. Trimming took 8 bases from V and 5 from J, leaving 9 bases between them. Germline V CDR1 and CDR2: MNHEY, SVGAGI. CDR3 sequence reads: CASSLRETQYF. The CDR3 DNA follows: TGTGCCAGCTCGTTGCGGGAGACCCAGTACTTC.